This paragraph reports one T cell receptor (beta chain). This sample stems from a study of preoperative IRX-2 immunotherapy in early breast cancer. Treatment denoted: preoperative locoregional IRX-2 cytokine immunotherapy. This phase Ib study tested locoregional IRX-2 cytokine immunotherapy given before surgery. Libraries were prepared by immunoSEQ multiplex PCR; TCRdb keeps only in-frame clonotypes and omits some of them. The sample yields 15,000 to 25,000 clones, roughly 80% seen once. The sequenced sample was lymph node tissue, obtained after IRX-2 immunotherapy. The sequence was collected from a human donor with breast cancer.

For the CDR3, the DNA is TGTGCCAGCAGTTTTTCCCGACAGGGGGCCCCCTACGAGCAGTACTTC. Translating gives CASSFSRQGAPYEQYF. This chain connects TRBV27 to TRBJ2-7, with 10 positions matching TRBD1. Unmatched junction bases numbered 7, after V lost 3 bases and J lost 2 bases. The CDR3 covers 16 residues. Germline lookup yields CDR1 MNHEY and CDR2 SMNVEV (reference sequence).